The T cell receptor beta chain described here comes from a study of T-cell reconstitution after alpha-beta-depleted transplantation in children. The J segment lost 4 bases and the V segment lost 3 bases, leaving 2 bases of the junction unmatched. Germline assignment: CDR1 SEHNR and CDR2 FQNEAQ (reference sequence). CDR3 length: 14 residues. A word on this clonotype: Its target is unknown.

The library targeted TCRbeta and was prepared with unique molecular identifiers. TCRdb ran MiXCR on the PCR reads and lists one entry per CDR3 protein. The sample consists of about 470,000 distinct CDR3 sequences, around two fifths of them appearing once. Points from the study as a whole: Expanded clones from the graft, numbering several hundred, reportedly supplied alpha-beta T cells about two months after transplant.

The chain links TRBV7-9 to TRBJ1-4; TRBD1 matches at 7 bases. Specimen: PBMCs, collected before TCRalphabeta/CD19-depleted stem cell transplant. The TCR originated in a girl aged 2 to 9 with aplastic anemia, due to receive a stem cell transplant. Here the CDR3 reads CASSFRDSNEKLFF. The CDR3 DNA reads TGTGCCAGCAGCTTCCGGGACAGTAATGAAAAACTGTTTTTT.